What follows are 12 T cell receptor beta chains derived from one specimen sequenced in a study of cytomegalovirus exposure and HLA in healthy donors. 13 Jbeta primers and 60 Vbeta primers were used for the PCR. Assay used: immunoSEQ multiplex PCR; TCRdb lists only in-frame clones, some missing. The sample shows under 130,000 clones, about 81% of them seen only once. Sequencing input: PBMCs. The receptors originated from a man aged 30 to 45 in good health and CMV-seronegative.

The rearrangement joins TRBV6-1 to TRBJ1-3; tentatively, D is TRBD1 (5 bases). The CDR3 runs to 17 residues. Trimming stripped 4 bases from V and 3 bases from J, with 19 bases between. Per germline, CDR1 MNHNS and CDR2 SASEGT. The CDR3 here is CASSGTTLQADGNTIYF. The CDR3 DNA reads TGTGCCAGCAGTGGGACAACACTACAGGCTGATGGAAACACCATATATTTT.

The V gene is TRBV27, the J gene TRBJ2-1; the match to TRBD2 covers 7 bases. This CDR3 spans 13 amino acids. Germline V gene lookup returns CDR1 MNHEY and CDR2 SMNVEV (reference sequence). Losses at the gene ends were 6 bases for V and 4 bases for J; bases not matched to a gene: 3. The CDR3 is CASRKAGYNEQFF. Written as DNA, the CDR3 is TGTGCCAGCAGAAAAGCGGGATACAATGAGCAGTTCTTC.

The chain uses TRBV10-3 and TRBJ2-2, with D unclear. This CDR3 spans 14 amino acids. Trimming left V 8 bases short and J 7 bases short, with 17 bases between. CDR1 ENHRY and CDR2 SYGVKD come from the germline V gene. This CDR3 reads CAIGPVGKIGELFF. The DNA of the CDR3 is TGTGCCATCGGGCCCGTCGGAAAGATCGGGGAGCTGTTTTTT.

This rearrangement joins TRBV19 to TRBJ2-1, with 10 bases fitting TRBD2. The V gene's germline CDR1 is LNHDA and CDR2 SQIVND (reference sequence). The V segment lost 4 bases and the J segment 7 bases; nucleotides outside the gene matches: 10. The CDR3 is 16 amino acids. In nucleotides, the CDR3 is TGTGCCAGTAGTAGGTCTAGCGGGAGAGCTATTAATGAGCAGTTCTTC. Translating it yields CASSRSSGRAINEQFF.

The chain carries TRBV6-5 and TRBJ2-5; 10 nucleotides line up with TRBD1. The CDR3 has 16 amino acids. Per the germline V gene, CDR1 is MNHEY and CDR2 is SVGAGI. The junction had 6 bases not matched to a gene; V was cut back by 1 base and J by 4 bases. The CDR3 region is CASSYFPGQGLETQYF. The CDR3 bases are TGTGCCAGCAGTTACTTCCCGGGACAGGGGTTAGAGACCCAGTACTTC.

The chain combines TRBV28 with TRBJ1-5; 10 bases are a match to TRBD1. Germline V gene sequence: CDR1 MDHEN, CDR2 SYDVKM. The J segment lost 6 bases and the V segment lost 6 bases, leaving 8 bases of the junction unmatched. The CDR3 runs to 15 residues. The CDR3 bases are TGTGCCAGCAGCTCGGGACAGGGGAACACTCAGCCCCAGCATTTT. Translation: CASSSGQGNTQPQHF.

The rearrangement joins TRBV9 to TRBJ2-1, with 8 bases that match TRBD1. Looked up from germline, CDR1 is SGDLS and CDR2 is YYNGEE. The junction had 6 bases not matched to a gene; V was cut back by 4 bases and J by 3 bases. CDR3 length: 15 amino acids. This CDR3 is CASSNQGAYYNEQFF. Written as DNA, the CDR3 is TGTGCCAGCAGCAACCAGGGGGCCTACTACAATGAGCAGTTCTTC. Supplemented by reference TRBV9 and TRBJ2-1, the full variable domain reads DSGVTQTPKHLITATGQRVTLRCSPRSGDLSVYWYQQSLDQGLQFLIQYYNGEERAKGNILERFSAQQFPDLHSELNLSSLELGDSALYFCASSNQGAYYNEQFFGPGTRLTVL.

This sequence joins TRBV5-6 and TRBJ2-2; 8 bases agree with TRBD2. The J segment lost 3 bases and the V segment lost 7 bases, leaving 5 bases of the junction unmatched. Germline V gene lookup returns CDR1 SGHDT and CDR2 YYEEEE. CDR3 length: 14 amino acids. In DNA form, the CDR3 reads TGTGCCAGCCAACTAGCGGCGGACACCGGGGAGCTGTTTTTT. This sequence encodes CASQLAADTGELFF.

This chain uses TRBV7-2 with TRBJ2-3, with D hard to call. Germline V CDR1 and CDR2: SGHTA, FQGNSA. This CDR3 region has 16 residues. V lost 5 bases and J lost 1, with 16 bases in between. The CDR3 loop reads CASSAPGPPGTDTQYF. The CDR3 DNA is TGTGCCAGCAGCGCTCCGGGTCCCCCAGGCACAGATACGCAGTATTTT.

The rearrangement joins TRBV27 to TRBJ2-7; 7 positions match TRBD1. CDR3 length: 14 residues. V gave up 3 bases and J gave up 6 bases; unmatched junction bases: 8. Germline V CDR1 and CDR2: MNHEY, SMNVEV (reference sequence). This CDR3 is CASSFRQGTGEQYF. As DNA, the CDR3 is TGTGCCAGCAGTTTTCGACAGGGTACGGGCGAGCAGTACTTC.

The chain couples TRBV19 to TRBJ2-2; D perhaps matches TRBD2 (6 bases). In germline, CDR1 is LNHDA, CDR2 SQIVND (reference sequence). V was trimmed by 3 bases and J by 11 bases, leaving 10 bases between them. CDR3 length: 12 amino acids. The CDR3: CASSIFGTELFF. In nucleotides, the CDR3 is TGTGCCAGTAGTATCTTCGGGACTGAGCTGTTTTTT.

This clone turned up a few times. The V and J genes are TRBV7-8 and TRBJ2-7, with D perhaps matching TRBD1 (6 bases). This CDR3 has 13 amino acids. Germline CDR1 SGHVS, CDR2 FQNEAQ. V was clipped by 1 base and J by 9 bases, with 13 bases between them. CDR3 amino acids: CASSLVTGNGQYF. In DNA, the CDR3 is TGTGCCAGCAGCTTAGTAACAGGGAACGGGCAGTACTTC.